One sample yielded the 14 T cell receptor beta chains listed below, sequenced in a study of T-cell reconstitution after alpha-beta-depleted transplantation in children (TCRdb year 2016). The sample's treatment or condition label, decoded: allogeneic hematopoietic cell transplantation with graft depleted of TCRalphabeta T cells and CD19 B cells. Preparation of the library involved PCR. TCRdb names Illumina HiSeq 2500 as the instrument used. To normalize quantification of the TCRbeta repertoire, the TCR libraries were built with molecular barcoding that relied on unique molecular identifiers. The public reads were reprocessed in TCRdb via fastp at Q25 and MiXCR, keeping in-frame beta chains. Each CDR3 protein gets just one entry, which takes the most common genes and DNA from the rows behind it. This sample is represented by around 94,000 distinct CDR3 sequences; roughly 7.1% of them were singletons. Approximately 16% of the sample is taken by the ten largest.

The sample here was PBMCs, taken before TCRalphabeta/CD19-depleted stem cell transplant. Receptors were obtained from a boy aged 2 to 9 with acute lymphoblastic leukemia, due to receive a stem cell transplant.

This clonotype was counted between two and nine times. This rearrangement joins TRBV29-1 to TRBJ2-7; D unclear. From germline, CDR1 is SQVTM and CDR2 ANQGSEA. Trimming stripped 0 bases from V and 0 bases from J, with 9 bases between. The CDR3 spans 14 residues. The CDR3 sequence is CSVEDRTVSYEQYF. The CDR3 bases are TGCAGCGTTGAAGATCGCACGGTCTCCTACGAGCAGTACTTC.

The chain carries TRBV5-1 and TRBJ2-3, with D possibly being TRBD1 (6 bases). The CDR3 covers 16 residues. The V end was cut by 0 bases, the J end by 0 bases, with 11 bases between. CDR1 and CDR2 from the germline V gene are SGHRS and YFSETQ. In DNA form, the CDR3 reads TGCGCCAGCAGCTTGGATGGGGGACATAGCACAGATACGCAGTATTTT. Encoded protein: CASSLDGGHSTDTQYF.

The table lists this clonotype with many counts. The chain links TRBV9 to TRBJ2-5, with D possibly called TRBD1 or TRBD2 (5 bases each). The CDR3 is 13 residues long. CDR1 is SGDLS, CDR2 YYNGEE, per germline. V dropped 3 bases and J dropped 7 bases, with 13 bases sitting between them. In nucleotides, the CDR3 is TGTGCCAGCAGCGACGGCGACGGGGCGACCCAGTACTTC. It encodes CASSDGDGATQYF.

The sample holds many counts of this clonotype. J is TRBJ2-7 and V is TRBV5-4; D tentatively reads TRBD1 or TRBD2 (5 bases each). Germline V gene sequence: CDR1 SGHNT, CDR2 YYREEE (reference sequence). The CDR3 sequence is 14 residues long. Trimming shortened V by 1 base and J by 2 bases, and 10 bases separated the two germline ends. The CDR3 loop is CASSLWDDPYEQYF. CDR3 in DNA: TGTGCCAGCAGCTTGTGGGACGACCCCTACGAGCAGTACTTC.

This clonotype has a handful of counts. This chain links TRBV3-1 with TRBJ1-4; D may be TRBD1 (5 bases). V lost 3 bases, J lost 10 bases, and 12 bases lay in between. This CDR3 has 13 amino acids. Germline V gives CDR1 LGHDT, CDR2 YNNKEL (reference sequence). The DNA of the CDR3 is TGTGCCAGCAGCCAGTCCCGGGACGCAAAACTGTTTTTT. Protein sequence: CASSQSRDAKLFF.

This clonotype was seen a handful of times. This chain joins TRBV6-5 and TRBJ1-5; D uncertain. Germline V CDR1 and CDR2: MNHEY, SVGAGI. V shed 2 bases and J shed 2 bases, with 4 bases lying between them. The CDR3 extends over 13 amino acids. The CDR3 loop reads CASSYTGNQPQHF. CDR3 DNA sequence: TGTGCCAGCAGTTACACAGGCAATCAGCCCCAGCATTTT.

This sequence joins TRBV7-9 and TRBJ2-1; 7 bases agree with TRBD2. The CDR3 length is 13 residues. CDR1 is SEHNR, CDR2 FQNEAQ, per germline (reference sequence). After removal of 5 bases from V and 14 bases from J, the junction contained 12 bases not matched to a gene. This chain's CDR3 is CASSPGGGEGKFF. The CDR3 region has the DNA TGTGCCAGCAGCCCCGGGGGTGGGGAGGGAAAGTTCTTC.

This clonotype was counted only a few times. The chain uses TRBV7-2 and TRBJ1-2; D uncertain. The V end lost 4 bases, the J end lost 5 bases, and 11 bases lay between the germline ends. The CDR3 contains 13 residues. The V gene's germline CDR1 is SGHTA and CDR2 FQGNSA. The DNA of the CDR3 is TGTGCCAGCAGCTCCGGAAGGGTATATGGCTACACCTTC. The encoded protein is CASSSGRVYGYTF.

This clonotype was observed at least ten times. The rearrangement joins TRBV20-1 to TRBJ1-1, with D tentatively TRBD1 (5 bases). Germline V gene sequence: CDR1 DFQATT, CDR2 SNEGSKA (reference sequence). V was shortened by 0 bases and J by 4 bases, with 21 bases between the two germline ends. The CDR3 runs to 17 residues. The CDR3, as DNA: TGCAGTGCTAGAGATGGGACCCGAGGCGCCCTAGTCACTGAAGCTTTCTTT. Translation gives CSARDGTRGALVTEAFF.

This clonotype is labeled medium-sized (0.01 to 0.1%). The V and J genes are TRBV5-1 and TRBJ2-2; D gene uncertain. Germline CDR1 reads SGHRS; CDR2 reads YFSETQ. V lost 0 bases and J lost 2, with 14 bases in between. There are 17 residues in the CDR3. CDR3: CASSLAAHAVNTGELFF. The CDR3, as DNA: TGCGCCAGCAGCTTGGCGGCTCATGCAGTTAACACCGGGGAGCTGTTTTTT.

This rearrangement joins TRBV5-8 to TRBJ1-1; the D is unclear. The CDR3 length is 15 residues. Germline V gives CDR1 SGHTS, CDR2 YDEGEE. V was pared by 4 bases and J by 1 base, with 14 bases between. The CDR3 DNA follows: TGTGCCAGCAGCCCAGTTCAGATACCGAACACTGAAGCTTTCTTT. Translating it yields CASSPVQIPNTEAFF.

This clonotype was detected only a few times. V gene TRBV7-3 combines with J gene TRBJ2-2; 7 positions match TRBD1. The junction had 0 bases not matched to a gene; V was cut back by 1 base and J by 4 bases. Germline V lookup: CDR1 SGHTA, CDR2 FQGTGA. This CDR3 spans 14 amino acids. The CDR3 DNA sequence: TGTGCCAGCAGCTTAAACAGGGGCACCGGGGAGCTGTTTTTT. Its protein product is CASSLNRGTGELFF.

The sample holds many counts of this clonotype. The rearrangement uses TRBV27 and TRBJ2-3, with TRBD1 matching 7 bases. Per the germline V gene, CDR1 is MNHEY and CDR2 is SMNVEV (reference sequence). CDR3 length: 15 residues. V trimming: 4 bases; J trimming: 1 base; junction bases outside the gene matches: 5. The DNA of the CDR3 is TGTGCCAGCAGTTCGACAGGGATAGGCACAGATACGCAGTATTTT. It codes for CASSSTGIGTDTQYF.

This clonotype was counted between two and nine times. The chain couples TRBV2 to TRBJ2-3, with TRBD1 identical over 8 bases. Germline CDR1 reads SNHLY; CDR2 reads FYNNEI. The CDR3 is 14 residues long. Losses at the gene ends were 3 bases for V and 13 bases for J; bases not matched to a gene: 12. The CDR3 DNA sequence: TGTGCCAGCAGTGATCGGGACAGGTCCTATAGAAAGTATTTT. This gives the protein CASSDRDRSYRKYF.